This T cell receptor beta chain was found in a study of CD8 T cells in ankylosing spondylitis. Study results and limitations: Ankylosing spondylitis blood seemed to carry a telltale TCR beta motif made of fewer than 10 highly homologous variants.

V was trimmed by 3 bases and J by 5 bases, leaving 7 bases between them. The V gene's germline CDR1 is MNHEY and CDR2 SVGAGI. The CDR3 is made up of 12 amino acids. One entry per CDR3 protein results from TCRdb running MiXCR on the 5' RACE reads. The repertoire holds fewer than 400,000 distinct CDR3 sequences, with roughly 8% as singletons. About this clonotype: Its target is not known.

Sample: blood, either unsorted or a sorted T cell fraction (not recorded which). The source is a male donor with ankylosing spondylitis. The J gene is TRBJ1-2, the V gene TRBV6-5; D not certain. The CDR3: CASSYAGYGYTF. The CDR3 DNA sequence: TGTGCCAGCAGTTATGCGGGGTATGGCTACACCTTC.